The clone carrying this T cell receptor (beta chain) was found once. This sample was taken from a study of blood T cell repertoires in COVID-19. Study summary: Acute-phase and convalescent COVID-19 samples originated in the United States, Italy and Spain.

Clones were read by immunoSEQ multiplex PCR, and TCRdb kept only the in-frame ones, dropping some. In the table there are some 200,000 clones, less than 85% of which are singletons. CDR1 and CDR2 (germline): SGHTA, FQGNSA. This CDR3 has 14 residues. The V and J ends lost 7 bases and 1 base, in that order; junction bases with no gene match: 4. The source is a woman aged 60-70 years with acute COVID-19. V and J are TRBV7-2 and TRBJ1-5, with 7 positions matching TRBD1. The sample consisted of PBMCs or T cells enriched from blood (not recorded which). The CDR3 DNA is TGTGCCAGCACCCAGGGGGTCAGCAATCAGCCCCAGCATTTT. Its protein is CASTQGVSNQPQHF.